Shown below are 15 T cell receptor beta chains from a single sample sequenced in a study of OX40 agonist ivuxolimab in advanced cancers. TCRdb's table, derived via immunoSEQ multiplex PCR, lists solely in-frame clones and lacks some. The data hold under 90,000 clones, with 89% observed a single time. Sequencing was performed on CD4+ or CD8+ T cells sorted from blood, taken in a trial of the OX40 agonist ivuxolimab. These TCRs come from an adult with an advanced solid tumor such as melanoma, head and neck, liver or kidney cancer.

This rearrangement joins TRBV7-3 to TRBJ2-2, with D uncertain. The CDR3 runs 13 residues. Germline loops: CDR1 SGHTA, CDR2 FQGTGA. The V gene lost 4 bases and the J gene lost 1 base, with 4 bases spanning the gap. CDR3 nucleotide sequence: TGTGCCAGCAGCTCAGGGAACACCGGGGAGCTGTTTTTT. It yields the protein CASSSGNTGELFF.

The chain combines TRBV5-4 with TRBJ2-2, with D perhaps matching TRBD2 (6 bases). Trimming took 1 base from V and 5 from J, leaving 9 bases between them. Germline lookup yields CDR1 SGHNT and CDR2 YYREEE (reference sequence). The CDR3 loop spans 14 amino acids. The CDR3 nucleotides are TGTGCCAGCAGCTTGTGGGGGGTAACCGGGGAGCTGTTTTTT. This codes for CASSLWGVTGELFF.

The chain combines TRBV2 with TRBJ2-1; 12 positions agree with TRBD2. CDR3 length equals 13 residues. Germline V gene lookup returns CDR1 SNHLY and CDR2 FYNNEI. V gave up 5 bases and J gave up 10 bases; unmatched junction bases: 3. CDR3 in DNA: TGTGCCAGCAGTAGACTAGCGGGAGAAGAGCAGTTCTTC. As protein: CASSRLAGEEQFF.

The J gene is TRBJ1-6, the V gene TRBV6-1, with 10 bases lining up with TRBD1. CDR3 length: 16 residues. Germline CDR1 reads MNHNS; CDR2 reads SASEGT. V lost 4 bases, J lost 5 bases, and 5 bases stayed unmatched. CDR3 loop: CASSVTGTGDNSPLHF. The CDR3 region has the DNA TGTGCCAGCAGTGTGACCGGGACAGGGGATAATTCACCCCTCCACTTT.

The V and J genes are TRBV9 and TRBJ2-2; 10 bases match TRBD1. Germline V gene lookup returns CDR1 SGDLS and CDR2 YYNGEE. There are 15 residues in the CDR3. J lost 5 bases, V lost 3 bases, and 4 bases had no gene match. CDR3 region: CASSGGTGVTGELFF. The CDR3 bases are TGTGCCAGCAGCGGTGGGACAGGGGTTACCGGGGAGCTGTTTTTT.

V is TRBV9 and J is TRBJ1-5; D unresolved. The V gene lost 2 bases and the J gene lost 3 bases, with 6 bases spanning the gap. This CDR3 contains 13 residues. The V gene's germline CDR1 is SGDLS and CDR2 YYNGEE. CDR3: CASSVGNNQPQHF. CDR3 nucleotide sequence: TGTGCCAGCAGCGTGGGAAACAATCAGCCCCAGCATTTT.

The genes are TRBV6-1 and TRBJ2-7, with D unclear. The CDR3 runs to 18 residues. The germline V gene encodes CDR1 MNHNS and CDR2 SASEGT. V was trimmed by 4 bases and J by 4 bases, leaving 26 bases between them. In DNA, the CDR3 is TGTGCCAGCAGTGGCCTTTTCAGGCCCCCCGGGCACATATACGAGCAGTACTTC. Encoded protein: CASSGLFRPPGHIYEQYF.

A note on this clone: Germline and junction disagree at one end, which may indicate a read error. The chain carries TRBV5-1 and TRBJ1-6, with TRBD1 as a possible D gene (6 bases). The CDR3 extends over 13 amino acids. Germline loops: CDR1 SGHRS, CDR2 YFSETQ. For the CDR3, the DNA is TGTGCCAGCAGCTTACGGGGGCGCGCACCCCTCCACTTT. Residues: CASSLRGRAPLHF.

This clone was observed a single time. The chain combines TRBV27 with TRBJ2-7, with unresolved D. CDR1 is MNHEY and CDR2 is SMNVEV in the germline V gene (reference sequence). V was shortened by 6 bases and J by 0 bases, with 9 bases between the two germline ends. This CDR3 contains 13 residues. The DNA of the CDR3 is TGTGCCAGCAGGGCCCTTTCCTCCTACGAGCAGTACTTC. The encoded protein is CASRALSSYEQYF.

The rearrangement joins TRBV5-4 to TRBJ2-1; D is tentatively TRBD1 or TRBD2 (5 bases each). The CDR3 consists of 15 residues. Deletions cut 5 bases from V and 0 bases from J, with 12 bases between. Germline V gene sequence: CDR1 SGHNT, CDR2 YYREEE (reference sequence). CDR3: CASRKGPSSYNEQFF. Written as DNA, the CDR3 is TGTGCCAGCAGAAAGGGACCTAGCTCCTACAATGAGCAGTTCTTC.

The chain couples TRBV19 to TRBJ1-2, with TRBD1 matching 7 bases. The CDR3 runs 13 residues. Germline CDR1 reads LNHDA; CDR2 reads SQIVND (reference sequence). The junction had 8 bases not matched to a gene; V was cut back by 7 bases and J by 6 bases. The CDR3 bases are TGTGCCAGTATGGGACAGACGGTGGATGGCTACACCTTC. Protein: CASMGQTVDGYTF.

The CDR3 here is CAWREEAGRNYGYTF. The CDR3 nucleotides read TGTGCCTGGAGGGAAGAGGCAGGGAGGAACTATGGCTACACCTTC. The J gene is TRBJ1-2, the V gene TRBV30, with a weak D call TRBD1 (5 bases). From germline, CDR1 is GTSNPN and CDR2 SVGIG (reference sequence). There are 15 residues in the CDR3. V was cut by 3 bases and J by 2 bases, with 16 bases left in between.

The CDR3 sequence is CASSSNYNEQFF. CDR3 sequence (DNA): TGTGCCAGCAGCTCCAACTACAATGAGCAGTTCTTC. V and J are TRBV5-8 and TRBJ2-1; D is ambiguous. Germline V lookup: CDR1 SGHTS, CDR2 YDEGEE. This CDR3 is 12 amino acids long. V was pared by 3 bases and J by 3 bases, with 4 bases between. The full variable domain, rest sourced from reference TRBV5-8 and TRBJ2-1, is EAGVTQSPTHLIKTRGQQATLRCSPISGHTSVYWYQQALGLGLQFLLWYDEGEERNRGNFPPRFSGRQFPNYSSELNVNALELEDSALYLCASSSNYNEQFFGPGTRLTVL.

The chain recombines TRBV19 with TRBJ2-4, with 9 bases aligning to TRBD1. This CDR3 contains 17 residues. Germline trimming cut 5 bases from V and 1 base from J; bases unmatched to any gene: 9. Germline V gene data show CDR1 as LNHDA and CDR2 as SQIVND (reference sequence). The CDR3 coding sequence is TGTGCCAGTAGTGGACAGGGGCAATTCGGGGCCAAAAACATTCAGTACTTC. Amino acid sequence: CASSGQGQFGAKNIQYF. The entire variable domain, with the rest obtained from reference TRBV19 and TRBJ2-4, is as follows: DGGITQSPKYLFRKEGQNVTLSCEQNLNHDAMYWYRQDPGQGLRLIYYSQIVNDFQKGDIAEGYSVSREKKESFPLTVTSAQKNPTAFYLCASSGQGQFGAKNIQYFGAGTRLSVL.

The V call is TRBV20-1, the J call TRBJ2-1; D is unclear. The CDR3 consists of 10 residues. V lost 4 bases and J lost 10, with 8 bases in between. The V gene's germline CDR1 is DFQATT and CDR2 SNEGSKA (reference sequence). The CDR3 bases are TGCAGTGCTACCACGCGAGAGCAGTTCTTC. Its protein product is CSATTREQFF.